This is a list of T cell receptor beta chains from one sample in a study of T cell responses to AZD1222 COVID-19 vaccine. Profiling relied on immunoSEQ multiplex PCR, and the TCRdb table lists in-frame clones only, not all of them. The sample carries about 62,000 clones, approximately 90% recorded once. Sample: peripheral blood, taken on day 0 of AZD1222 vaccination. These receptors were obtained from an adult in good health. Each CDR3 is given with its conserved first and last residue. A D gene is named only where the DNA matches it firmly. Size is stated for part of the rows, as once, few or many counts, or as a class when the clone is expanded.

D gene	J gene	clone size	V gene	CDR3 DNA	CDR3 protein
.	TRBJ1-5	.	TRBV5-5	TGTGCCAGCAGCTTGGGGGTCGGGTACGCGGGTCAGCCCCAGCATTTT	CASSLGVGYAGQPQHF
TRBD1	TRBJ1-1	.	TRBV4-1	TGCGCCAGCAGCCAAGGACAGGGCTTGACTGAAGCTTTCTTT	CASSQGQGLTEAFF
.	TRBJ2-7	.	TRBV12-3/TRBV12-4	TGTGCCAGCAGTTTAAGTCTGGACGAGCAGTACTTC	CASSLSLDEQYF
TRBD2	TRBJ2-1	.	TRBV3-1/TRBV3-2	TGTGCCAGCAGAGCACAAGGCGGGGGGAGTTTTAGTGAGCAGTTCTTC	CASRAQGGGSFSEQFF
.	TRBJ1-5	.	TRBV7-9	TGTGCCAGCAGCCTCTATGGGGACAATCAGCCCCAGCATTTT	CASSLYGDNQPQHF
.	TRBJ1-6	.	TRBV7-3	TGTGCCAGCAGCTCGGGGCAGGGTGGTTCACCCCTCCACTTT	CASSSGQGGSPLHF
.	TRBJ1-1	.	TRBV7-3	TGTGCCAGCAGTGTTACTATGAACACTGAAGCTTTCTTT	CASSVTMNTEAFF
.	TRBJ1-6	.	TRBV5-1	TGCGCCAGCAGGGGTGAGGGCTCCAATTCACCCCTCCACTTT	CASRGEGSNSPLHF
.	TRBJ2-3	.	TRBV29-1	TGCAGCGTTGGAGAGCAGGTTCCAGATACGCAGTATTTT	CSVGEQVPDTQYF
.	TRBJ1-3	.	TRBV5-5	TGTGCCAGCAGCTTCCAAGGTTCGATAGGAAACACCATATATTTT	CASSFQGSIGNTIYF
.	TRBJ2-7	.	TRBV5-8	TGTGCCAGCACCAAGCTTGGATTTGACGAGCAGTACTTC	CASTKLGFDEQYF
TRBD1	TRBJ2-1	.	TRBV6-4	TGTGCCAGCAGTCGGACAGGTTACAATGAGCAGTTCTTC	CASSRTGYNEQFF
.	TRBJ1-2	.	TRBV19	TGTGCCTCGAGCGGCAATAACTATGGCTACACCTTC	CASSGNNYGYTF
.	TRBJ1-2	.	TRBV18	TGTGCCAGCTCACTTCTTCGTGGGGTTAGTGGCTACACCTTC	CASSLLRGVSGYTF
TRBD2	TRBJ2-3	.	TRBV7-3	TGTGCCAGCAGCTTGAGGACTAGCCGCGATACGCAGTATTTT	CASSLRTSRDTQYF
.	TRBJ2-7	.	TRBV2	TGTGCCAGCCGGGACATGGGTTCCTACGAGCAGTACTTC	CASRDMGSYEQYF
TRBD2	TRBJ2-3	.	TRBV11-1	TGTGCCAGCAGCAACCTAGCGGGGGGCACAGATACGCAGTATTTT	CASSNLAGGTDTQYF
.	TRBJ1-2	.	TRBV10-3	TGTGCCATCAGGGGGGAGGACCCGCGTGGTGGCTACACCTTC	CAIRGEDPRGGYTF
TRBD1	TRBJ1-1	.	TRBV12-5	TGTGCTAGTGGTAAAGACAGGGTCCACACTGAAGCTTTCTTT	CASGKDRVHTEAFF
.	TRBJ2-5	few	TRBV6-5	TGTGCCAGCAGTTACGCTTACAGGGCCGAGACCCAGTACTTC	CASSYAYRAETQYF
.	TRBJ1-1	.	TRBV10-3	TGTGCCATCAGTCCGGGCTTGAACACTGAAGCTTTCTTT	CAISPGLNTEAFF
.	TRBJ1-4	.	TRBV11-1	TGTGCCAGCAGCCCCGAGACCGGGGGAGAAAAACTGTTTTTT	CASSPETGGEKLFF
.	TRBJ1-2	.	TRBV5-6	TGTGCCAGCAGTCTGGACAGCCGGGAACACACCTTC	CASSLDSREHTF
.	TRBJ1-5	.	TRBV6-5	TGTGCCAGCACACCTAGCAATCAGCCCCAGCATTTT	CASTPSNQPQHF
.	TRBJ1-5	.	TRBV5-6	TGTGCCAGCAGCTTATGGGGCCGGGAAGGGACTCAGCCCCAGCATTTT	CASSLWGREGTQPQHF
TRBD1	TRBJ1-2	.	TRBV9	TGTGCCAGCAGCGTAGCCGCAGGGGGCTCGGCGGGTGGCTACACCTTC	CASSVAAGGSAGGYTF
.	TRBJ1-5	.	TRBV2	TGTGCCAGCAGTGATGGCCAGAGGTTTAATCAGCCCCAGCATTTT	CASSDGQRFNQPQHF
TRBD1	TRBJ1-4	.	TRBV5-1	TGCGCCAGCAGTGGAACCGGGACAGGAGAGGAAAAACTGTTTTTT	CASSGTGTGEEKLFF
TRBD2	TRBJ2-1	.	TRBV11-2	TGTGCCAGCAGCTCTCAACGACTAGCGGGGCACAATGAGCAGTTCTTC	CASSSQRLAGHNEQFF
.	TRBJ1-1	.	TRBV7-9	TGTGCCAGCAGGGGTCAGCCGGTGGACACTGAAGCTTTCTTT	CASRGQPVDTEAFF
.	TRBJ2-2	.	TRBV5-1	TGCGCCAGCAGCTCGACCGACGCGGTAACCGGGGAGCTGTTTTTT	CASSSTDAVTGELFF
TRBD1	TRBJ2-7	.	TRBV5-8	TGTGCCAGCAGCTCCTACAGGGGGAGCGAGCAGTACTTC	CASSSYRGSEQYF
.	TRBJ2-7	.	TRBV7-2	TGTGCCAGCAGCCAGAGCACAGGGAACTCCTACGAGCAGTACTTC	CASSQSTGNSYEQYF
TRBD2	TRBJ2-3	.	TRBV2	TGTGCCAGCAGAGCGACTAGCGGGGGCACAGATACGCAGTATTTT	CASRATSGGTDTQYF
.	TRBJ1-3	.	TRBV18	TGTGCCAGCTCACCAGCGAGCTCTGGAAACACCATATATTTT	CASSPASSGNTIYF
TRBD1	TRBJ2-1	.	TRBV7-9	TGTGCCAGCAGCTCCCAGGGGGCGGAGGGTGAGCAGTTCTTC	CASSSQGAEGEQFF
TRBD2	TRBJ2-5	.	TRBV6-2/TRBV6-3	TGTGCCAGCAGTTATGGGGATAGCGGGGAAGAGACCCAGTACTTC	CASSYGDSGEETQYF
.	TRBJ1-6	.	TRBV25-1	TGTGCCAGCAGTGTACAGGAATCACCCCTCCACTTT	CASSVQESPLHF
.	TRBJ1-2	.	TRBV5-1	TGCGCCAGCAGCACCATGGGAGGGCAAACGGATGGCTACACCTTC	CASSTMGGQTDGYTF
TRBD1	TRBJ1-1	.	TRBV5-1	TGCGCCAGCAGCATCACCGGGACAGGGAACACTGAAGCTTTCTTT	CASSITGTGNTEAFF
.	TRBJ2-1	.	TRBV25-1	TGTGCCAGCAGGCCGCGATTTGAACACAATGAGCAGTTCTTC	CASRPRFEHNEQFF
.	TRBJ2-3	.	TRBV7-3	TGTGCCAGCAGCCATACGGGGCAGGGTACAGATACGCAGTATTTT	CASSHTGQGTDTQYF
TRBD1	TRBJ1-3	.	TRBV7-9	TGTGCCAGCAGCTTACAACAGGGGATCTCTGGAAACACCATATATTTT	CASSLQQGISGNTIYF
TRBD1	TRBJ1-2	.	TRBV27	TGTGCCAGCAGTTACAACAGGGGTAGTGGCTACACCTTC	CASSYNRGSGYTF
.	TRBJ1-4	.	TRBV29-1	TGCAGCGTTGTCCTGGATGAAAAACTGTTTTTT	CSVVLDEKLFF
.	TRBJ1-5	.	TRBV6-5	TGTGCCAGCAGTTACGACGGGGGGGATCAGCCCCAGCATTTT	CASSYDGGDQPQHF
.	TRBJ1-3	.	TRBV3-1/TRBV3-2	TGTGCCAGCAGCCTCGGGGTAAACACCATATATTTT	CASSLGVNTIYF
.	TRBJ1-3	.	TRBV3-1/TRBV3-2	TGTGCCAGCAGCCAATTCCTCGGAAACACCATATATTTT	CASSQFLGNTIYF
.	TRBJ2-6	.	TRBV2	TGTGCCAGCAGCAGGGACACGAGCTCTGGGGCCAACGTCCTGACTTTC	CASSRDTSSGANVLTF